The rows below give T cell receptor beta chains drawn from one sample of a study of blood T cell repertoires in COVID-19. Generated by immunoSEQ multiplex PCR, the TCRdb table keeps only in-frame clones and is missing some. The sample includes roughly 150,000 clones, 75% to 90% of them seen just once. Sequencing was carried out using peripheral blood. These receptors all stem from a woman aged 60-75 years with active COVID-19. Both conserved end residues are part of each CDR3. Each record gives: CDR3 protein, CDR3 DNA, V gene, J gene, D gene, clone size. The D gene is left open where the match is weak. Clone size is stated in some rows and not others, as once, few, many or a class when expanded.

CASSATGGTEAFF	TGTGCCAGCAGCGCCACCGGGGGCACTGAAGCTTTCTTT	TRBV9	TRBJ1-1	.	.
CASSPGTGAFSEKLFF	TGTGCCAGCAGCCCCGGGACAGGGGCCTTTAGTGAAAAACTGTTTTTT	TRBV7-8	TRBJ1-4	TRBD1	.
CASSFPRTSGNTGELFF	TGTGCCAGCAGCTTCCCCCGGACTAGCGGAAACACCGGGGAGCTGTTTTTT	TRBV7-2	TRBJ2-2	TRBD2	.
CASNPGGAAIGQPQHF	TGTGCCAGTAATCCCGGCGGGGCAGCAATAGGTCAGCCCCAGCATTTT	TRBV19	TRBJ1-5	.	.
CASSPSGVRNTEAFF	TGTGCCAGCAGCCCGTCGGGGGTTCGGAACACTGAAGCTTTCTTT	TRBV7-8	TRBJ1-1	.	.
CASSQAVAVYSGANVLTF	TGCGCCAGCAGCCAAGCGGTGGCGGTGTACTCTGGGGCCAACGTCCTGACTTTC	TRBV4-3	TRBJ2-6	.	.
CASSQEQRGSYNEQFF	TGTGCCAGCAGCCAAGAACAGCGGGGCTCCTACAATGAGCAGTTCTTC	TRBV4-2	TRBJ2-1	TRBD2	.
CASSPRGTGASGETQYF	TGTGCCAGCAGTCCCCGGGGGACAGGGGCCTCGGGGGAGACCCAGTACTTC	TRBV6-6	TRBJ2-5	TRBD1	.
CASSLVSTEAFF	TGTGCCAGCAGCCTAGTCAGCACTGAAGCTTTCTTT	TRBV7-9	TRBJ1-1	.	.
CASTPGGAGQPQHF	TGTGCCAGCACCCCAGGGGGCGCCGGTCAGCCCCAGCATTTT	TRBV7-9	TRBJ1-5	TRBD1	few
CASSFWGQGGPYEQYF	TGTGCCAGCAGTTTTTGGGGACAGGGAGGCCCGTACGAGCAGTACTTC	TRBV28	TRBJ2-7	TRBD1	.